One and the same sample provided the 13 T cell receptor beta chains below, sequenced in a study of blood T cell repertoires in COVID-19. TCRdb keeps only in-frame clones here, not all; method: immunoSEQ multiplex PCR. The data contain around 96,000 clones, roughly 96% of them singletons. The source material was peripheral blood. The receptors were gathered from a human donor with active COVID-19. The donor label of this sample is uncertain.

The rearrangement joins TRBV5-1 to TRBJ1-1; 7 nucleotides match TRBD1. Germline values: CDR1 SGHRS, CDR2 YFSETQ. The J segment lost 2 bases and the V segment lost 0 bases, leaving 4 bases of the junction unmatched. CDR3 length equals 15 residues. CDR3 in amino acids: CASSLGTGPNTEAFF. The DNA of the CDR3 is TGCGCCAGCAGCTTGGGGACAGGTCCTAACACTGAAGCTTTCTTT.

The chain links TRBV7-2 to TRBJ1-4; 10 nucleotides agree with TRBD1. V lost 5 bases to trimming and J lost 11 bases; unmatched junction nucleotides: 8. Germline CDR1 is SGHTA and CDR2 is FQGNSA. CDR3 size: 14 residues. The CDR3: CASSLRQGARKLFF. CDR3 nucleotide sequence: TGTGCCAGCAGCCTTCGACAGGGGGCTCGGAAACTGTTTTTT.

The chain is built from TRBV11-2 and TRBJ2-7; 9 bases match TRBD1. The J segment lost 3 bases and the V segment lost 3 bases, leaving 6 bases of the junction unmatched. There are 15 residues in the CDR3. Germline V gives CDR1 SGHAT, CDR2 FQNNGV. The CDR3 sequence: CASSFLDRGVYEQYF. The CDR3 DNA is TGTGCCAGCAGCTTTCTCGACAGGGGGGTCTACGAGCAGTACTTC. Full variable domain (missing parts from reference TRBV11-2 and TRBJ2-7): EAGVAQSPRYKIIEKRQSVAFWCNPISGHATLYWYQQILGQGPKLLIQFQNNGVVDDSQLPKDRFSAERLKGVDSTLKIQPAKLEDSAVYLCASSFLDRGVYEQYFGPGTRLTVT.

The chain combines TRBV5-1 with TRBJ2-3; 7 bases are a match to TRBD1. The CDR3 loop spans 16 amino acids. V lost 4 bases and J lost 0; bases outside the gene matches: 8. Germline CDR1 reads SGHRS; CDR2 reads YFSETQ. The CDR3, as DNA: TGCGCCAGCAGCCAAACCCCAGGGGGTAGCACAGATACGCAGTATTTT. Its protein is CASSQTPGGSTDTQYF.

The chain has TRBV28 and TRBJ2-1; 8 bases align to TRBD1. This CDR3 comprises 13 residues. The ends lost 10 bases at V and 7 bases at J; junction bases unmatched: 9. CDR1 and CDR2 (germline): MDHEN, SYDVKM. Here the CDR3 DNA reads TGTGCCAATAGGGCAGGGGGCGGAAATGAGCAGTTCTTC. Translating gives CANRAGGGNEQFF.

The chain links TRBV11-1 to TRBJ2-7, with unresolved D. The CDR3 is made up of 11 amino acids. Deletions cut 3 bases from V and 4 bases from J, with 4 bases between. Germline lookup yields CDR1 SGHAT and CDR2 FQDESV (reference sequence). CDR3 coding DNA: TGTGCCAGCAGCTTCGCGTACGAGCAGTACTTC. This codes for CASSFAYEQYF.

The rearrangement joins TRBV7-9 to TRBJ2-3; 8 nucleotides align to TRBD2. The CDR3 totals 17 residues. CDR1 SEHNR and CDR2 FQNEAQ come from the germline V gene (reference sequence). V dropped 3 bases and J dropped 0; count of bases not matched to a gene: 8. CDR3 sequence (DNA): TGTGCCAGCAGCTTGGATCTAGCGGGTTTTAGCACAGATACGCAGTATTTT. It translates to CASSLDLAGFSTDTQYF.

The V and J genes are TRBV5-4 and TRBJ1-2; 9 nucleotides agree with TRBD1. J lost 0 bases, V lost 5 bases, and 8 bases had no gene match. The CDR3 extends over 16 amino acids. Germline CDR1 SGHNT, CDR2 YYREEE (reference sequence). CDR3 nucleotide sequence: TGTGCCAGCAGAAACGACAGGGGGGGTACTAACTATGGCTACACCTTC. Its protein product is CASRNDRGGTNYGYTF.

This clone has only one observation. V is TRBV2 and J is TRBJ2-5; 8 nucleotides agree with TRBD2. J lost 4 bases, V lost 8 bases, and 9 bases had no gene match. The germline gives CDR1 SNHLY, CDR2 FYNNEI. The CDR3 contains 14 residues. CDR3 bases: TGTGCCAGCGGACAAGCGGGAGTGCCAGAGACCCAGTACTTC. Its translation: CASGQAGVPETQYF.

V and J are TRBV19 and TRBJ2-1, with a tentative D call TRBD2 (7 bases). V shed 7 bases and J shed 10 bases, with 23 bases lying between them. Germline loops: CDR1 LNHDA, CDR2 SQIVND (reference sequence). This CDR3 has 15 amino acids. The CDR3 region is CASKGRMGGGLEQFF. The CDR3 DNA reads as TGTGCCAGTAAGGGGAGAATGGGCGGGGGCCTCGAGCAGTTCTTC. Full variable domain (outside the CDR3, taken from reference TRBV19 and TRBJ2-1): DGGITQSPKYLFRKEGQNVTLSCEQNLNHDAMYWYRQDPGQGLRLIYYSQIVNDFQKGDIAEGYSVSREKKESFPLTVTSAQKNPTAFYLCASKGRMGGGLEQFFGPGTRLTVL.

This clone was counted a single time. J is TRBJ2-7 and V is TRBV19; a possible D gene is TRBD2 (6 bases). The length of the CDR3 is 12 residues. Trimming stripped 3 bases from V and 7 bases from J, with 10 bases between. Germline-derived CDR1 and CDR2 are LNHDA and SQIVND (reference sequence). The CDR3 DNA is TGTGCCAGTAGTATTGGAGGGGTTGAGCAGTACTTC. It translates to CASSIGGVEQYF. The variable domain in full, completed from reference TRBV19 and TRBJ2-7, reads DGGITQSPKYLFRKEGQNVTLSCEQNLNHDAMYWYRQDPGQGLRLIYYSQIVNDFQKGDIAEGYSVSREKKESFPLTVTSAQKNPTAFYLCASSIGGVEQYFGPGTRLTVT.

J is TRBJ1-1 and V is TRBV5-6; no definite D call. CDR1 is SGHDT and CDR2 is YYEEEE in the germline V gene. This CDR3 contains 15 residues. The V end lost 0 bases, the J end lost 4 bases, and 13 bases lay between the germline ends. In DNA form, the CDR3 reads TGTGCCAGCAGCTTGGTCGGGCGTGCGGGCACTGAAGCTTTCTTT. Amino acid sequence: CASSLVGRAGTEAFF.

The J gene is TRBJ2-7, the V gene TRBV2, with 11 positions matching TRBD2. J was trimmed by 0 bases and V by 6 bases; bases with no gene match: 7. This CDR3 spans 16 amino acids. Germline V gene data show CDR1 as SNHLY and CDR2 as FYNNEI. CDR3 amino acids: CASRKLTSGGSYEQYF. CDR3 DNA: TGTGCCAGCAGAAAACTAACTAGCGGGGGCTCCTACGAGCAGTACTTC.